Given below is one TCR beta chain in context. The CDR3 consists of 13 residues. Per germline, CDR1 MNHEY and CDR2 SVGEGT. The V gene lost 7 bases and the J gene lost 10 bases, with 17 bases spanning the gap. The sample originates from a study of T cells in Graves' hyperthyroidism and ophthalmopathy. Patients with uncontrolled infections, other autoimmune diseases, pregnancy or lactation were excluded. Diagnosing involved the use of clinical symptoms, serum thyroxine and TRAb, thyroid ultrasound and orbital computed tomography. What was amplified from RNA transcripts were TCR beta CDR3 regions. During a first-round RT-PCR of the TCR CDR3, the HTBI primer set was used. Each CDR3 protein gets one entry after TCRdb re-called the multiplex PCR reads with MiXCR. The sample yields fewer than 750,000 distinct CDR3 sequences, approximately 14% seen once.

Sequenced sample: blood. The V and J genes are TRBV6-2 or TRBV6-3 and TRBJ2-1, with D possibly TRBD2 on 7 matching bases. This receptor was obtained from a woman aged 45-59 years with Graves' ophthalmopathy. The CDR3 region is CASTGGRGGEQFF. CDR3 in DNA: TGTGCCAGCACCGGTGGAAGGGGGGGGGAGCAGTTCTTC.